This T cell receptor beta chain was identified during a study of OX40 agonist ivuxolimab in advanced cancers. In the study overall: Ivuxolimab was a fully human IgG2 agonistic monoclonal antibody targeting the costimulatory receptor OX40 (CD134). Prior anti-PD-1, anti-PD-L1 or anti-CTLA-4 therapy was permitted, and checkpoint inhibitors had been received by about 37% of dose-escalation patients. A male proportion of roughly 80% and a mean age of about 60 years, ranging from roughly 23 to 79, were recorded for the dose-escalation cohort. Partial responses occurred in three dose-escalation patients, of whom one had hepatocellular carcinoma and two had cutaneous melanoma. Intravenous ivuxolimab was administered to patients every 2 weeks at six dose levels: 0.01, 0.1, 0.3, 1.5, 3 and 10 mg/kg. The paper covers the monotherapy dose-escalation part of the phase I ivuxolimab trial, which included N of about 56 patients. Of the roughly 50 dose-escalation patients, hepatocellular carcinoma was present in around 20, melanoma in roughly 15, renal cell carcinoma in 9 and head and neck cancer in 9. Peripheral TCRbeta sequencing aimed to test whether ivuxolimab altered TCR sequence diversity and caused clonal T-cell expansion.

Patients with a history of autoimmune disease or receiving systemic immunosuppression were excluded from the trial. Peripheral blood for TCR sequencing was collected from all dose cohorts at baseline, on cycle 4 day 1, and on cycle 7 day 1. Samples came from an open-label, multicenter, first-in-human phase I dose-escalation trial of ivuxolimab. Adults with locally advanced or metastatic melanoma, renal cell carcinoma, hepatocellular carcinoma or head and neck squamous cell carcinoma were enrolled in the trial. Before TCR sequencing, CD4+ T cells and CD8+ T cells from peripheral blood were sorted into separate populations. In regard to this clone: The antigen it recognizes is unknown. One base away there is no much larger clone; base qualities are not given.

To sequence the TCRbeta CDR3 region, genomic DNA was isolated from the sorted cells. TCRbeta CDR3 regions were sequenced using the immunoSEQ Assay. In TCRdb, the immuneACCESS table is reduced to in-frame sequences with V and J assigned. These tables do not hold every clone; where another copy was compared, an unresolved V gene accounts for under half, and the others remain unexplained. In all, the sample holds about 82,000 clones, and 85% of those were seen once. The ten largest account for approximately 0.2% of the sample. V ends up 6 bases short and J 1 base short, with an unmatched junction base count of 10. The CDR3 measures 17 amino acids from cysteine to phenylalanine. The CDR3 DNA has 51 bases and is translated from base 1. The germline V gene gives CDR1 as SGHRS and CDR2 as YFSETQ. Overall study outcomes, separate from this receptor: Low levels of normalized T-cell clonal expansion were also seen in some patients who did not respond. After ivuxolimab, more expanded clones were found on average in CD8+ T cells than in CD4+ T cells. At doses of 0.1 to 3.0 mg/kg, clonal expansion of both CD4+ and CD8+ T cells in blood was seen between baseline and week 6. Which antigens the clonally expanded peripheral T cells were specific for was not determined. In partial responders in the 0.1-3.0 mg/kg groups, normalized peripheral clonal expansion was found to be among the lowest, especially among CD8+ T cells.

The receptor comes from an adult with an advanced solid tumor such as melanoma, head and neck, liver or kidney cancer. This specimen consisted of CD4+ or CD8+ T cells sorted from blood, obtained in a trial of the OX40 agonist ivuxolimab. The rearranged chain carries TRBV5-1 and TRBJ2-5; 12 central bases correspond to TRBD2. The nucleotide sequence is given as TGCGCCAGCACCTTATCCGGACTAGCGGGGTTCCAAGAGACCCAGTACTTC. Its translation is CASTLSGLAGFQETQYF.